Below, 27 T cell receptor beta chains from the same sample are listed, as sequenced in a study of glioma-infiltrating T cells. The iRepertoire nested amplicon-rescue multiplex PCR amplified TCR alpha and beta CDR3s from RNA. TCRdb recomputed calls from the multiplex PCR reads with MiXCR, one row per CDR3 protein. The sample has 93,000 or so distinct CDR3 sequences, around 31% seen once. Source material: glioma tissue, nonneoplastic brain tissue, or PBMCs (not recorded which). Every receptor here comes from a human donor with low-grade glioma or glioblastoma, undergoing nonglioma brain surgery, or in good health (not recorded which).

About this clonotype: One end of the junction fails to match germline, which may point to a read error. This rearrangement joins TRBV6-2 or TRBV6-3 to TRBJ2-1; TRBD1 is a possible D gene (5 bases). The CDR3 is made up of 13 amino acids. In germline, CDR1 is MNHEY, CDR2 SVGEGT. In nucleotides, the CDR3 is TGTACCAGCAGATTCCGACAGATAAATGAGCAGTTCTTC. The encoded protein is CTSRFRQINEQFF.

This clonotype was observed once. Being one base from a much bigger clone, this may be a read error. The CDR3 end shows no conserved phenylalanine or tryptophan, and so a read error is likely. DNA of the CDR3: TGCGCCAGCAGCCAAGATCAGGGGGCATGGTATGGCTACACCTTA. Translation: CASSQDQGAWYGYTL. The rearrangement joins TRBV4-1 to TRBJ1-2, with 8 bases identical to TRBD1. There are 15 residues in the CDR3. CDR1 is MGHRA, CDR2 YSYEKL, per germline. The V gene end was trimmed by 0 bases and the J gene end by 5 bases; junction bases not matched to a gene: 5.

This clonotype was observed many times. This rearrangement joins TRBV27 to TRBJ2-1; D is unresolved. The germline CDR1 and CDR2 sequences are MNHEY and SMNVEV (reference sequence). V shed 3 bases and J shed 2 bases, with 8 bases lying between them. The CDR3 spans 14 residues. In DNA, the CDR3 is TGTGCCAGCAGTTTTCAGGTCGCCTACAATGAGCAGTTCTTC. Residues: CASSFQVAYNEQFF.

The chain couples TRBV6-2 or TRBV6-3 to TRBJ2-2, with a tentative D call TRBD1 (5 bases). The CDR3 length is 15 residues. Germline CDR1 is MNHEY and CDR2 is SVGEGT. V gave up 7 bases and J gave up 7 bases, with 19 bases separating them. CDR3 amino acids: CASTYRPRGNGELFF. CDR3 in DNA: TGTGCCAGCACCTACCGACCAAGGGGTAACGGGGAGCTGTTTTTT.

A remark on this clonotype: A much bigger clone sits one base away, suggesting this may be a read error. This chain joins TRBV20-1 and TRBJ1-5; 7 positions match TRBD1. Trimming cost V 3 bases and J 8 bases; bases outside gene matches: 7. Per germline, CDR1 DFQATT and CDR2 SNEGSKA (reference sequence). The CDR3 is made up of 13 amino acids. CDR3: CSARGQLNKPQHF. DNA of the CDR3: TGCAGTGCTAGGGGACAGTTGAATAAGCCCCAGCATTTT.

About this clonotype: A read error may account for a junction end that differs from germline. The V and J genes are TRBV20-1 and TRBJ1-2; no clear D gene. CDR1 and CDR2 (germline): DFQATT, SNEGSKA (reference sequence). This CDR3 comprises 13 residues. The CDR3 protein is CSAFNPITNGCTF. The CDR3 nucleotides read TGCAGTGCTTTCAATCCTATTACAAATGGCTGCACCTTC.

As concerns this clonotype: A read error is possible here, since a much larger clone lies one base away. The CDR3 does not end in the conserved phenylalanine or tryptophan, so this is likely a read error. This chain links TRBV4-1 with TRBJ2-5; D gene ambiguous. Near its end, the DNA agrees better with TRBJ2-1, so the J call may be wrong. The CDR3 covers 12 residues. Germline V gene lookup returns CDR1 MGHRA and CDR2 YSYEKL. CDR3: CASSLGPSEQFL. The DNA of the CDR3 is TGCGCCAGCAGCCTAGGACCCTCTGAGCAGTTCCTC.

This clonotype was counted ten times or more. The chain uses TRBV19 and TRBJ1-2, with D uncertain. The germline CDR1 and CDR2 sequences are LNHDA and SQIVND (reference sequence). Trimming took 4 bases from V and 4 from J, leaving 19 bases between them. The CDR3 has 16 residues. The CDR3 loop reads CASSRGSKGNPYGYTF. The CDR3 DNA is TGTGCCAGTAGTAGAGGCTCAAAAGGGAACCCCTATGGCTACACCTTC.

This clonotype was counted a few times. The chain is built from TRBV30 and TRBJ2-5; 8 bases agree with TRBD1. The CDR3 covers 15 residues. The V gene end was trimmed by 1 base and the J gene end by 5 bases; junction bases not matched to a gene: 9. Germline CDR1 is GTSNPN and CDR2 is SVGIG (reference sequence). The CDR3 DNA reads as TGTGCCTGGAGTGCTCCGGGACAGGCTATGGAGACCCAGTACTTC. It codes for CAWSAPGQAMETQYF.

On this clonotype: A much larger clone sits a single nucleotide away, making a read error possible. V usage is TRBV25-1 and J usage is TRBJ1-2, with 10 bases lining up with TRBD1. The CDR3 extends over 14 amino acids. Germline CDR1 and CDR2: MGHDK and SYGVNS. The CDR3 DNA sequence: TGTGCCAGCAGTAAATTGGGACAGGGGTATGGCAACACCTTC. It specifies CASSKLGQGYGNTF.

On this clonotype itself: A much larger clone sits a single nucleotide away, making a read error possible. J is TRBJ1-2 and V is TRBV19; no reliable D call. Germline-derived CDR1 and CDR2 are LNHDA and SQIVND (reference sequence). Between the trimmed V and J ends, which lost 5 bases and 4 bases, there was a span of 14 bases. This CDR3 comprises 14 residues. In nucleotides, the CDR3 is TGTGCCAGTAGTCCCACGCGTGCACGCTATGGCTACACCTTC. Protein: CASSPTRARYGYTF.

This clonotype came up a few times. The chain has TRBV28 and TRBJ2-2; TRBD1 matches 8 bases. Germline V lookup: CDR1 MDHEN, CDR2 SYDVKM. The V segment lost 2 bases and the J segment 4 bases; nucleotides outside the gene matches: 6. This CDR3 is 16 amino acids long. In DNA, the CDR3 is TGTGCCAGCAGTTTAAAGCTCGGGACAGGCACCGGGGAGCTGTTTTTT. It is translated as CASSLKLGTGTGELFF.

This clonotype has a count of ten or more. The chain carries TRBV6-1 and TRBJ1-6, with TRBD1 matching 10 bases. Germline CDR1 and CDR2: MNHNS and SASEGT. The CDR3 length is 16 residues. J was trimmed by 7 bases and V by 7 bases; bases with no gene match: 10. The DNA for the CDR3 is TGTGCCAGCAAGAGGGTCGGGACAGGGGAAAATTCACCCCTCCACTTT. Translating it yields CASKRVGTGENSPLHF.

About this clonotype itself: A much more abundant neighbour one base away suggests this may be a read error. V and J are TRBV20-1 and TRBJ2-3; no clear D. Germline V gene lookup returns CDR1 DFQATT and CDR2 SNEGSKA (reference sequence). V lost 6 bases, J lost 2 bases, and 12 bases lay in between. The CDR3 has 13 residues. This chain's CDR3 is CSAPEAATDTQYF. CDR3 DNA: TGCAGTGCCCCCGAGGCAGCCACAGATACGCAGTATTTT.

This clonotype was seen many times. The chain employs TRBV29-1 and TRBJ1-1; D perhaps matches TRBD1 (5 bases). Between the trimmed V and J ends, which lost 5 bases and 0 bases, there was a span of 10 bases. CDR1 and CDR2 from the germline V gene are SQVTM and ANQGSEA. There are 13 residues in the CDR3. DNA of the CDR3: TGCAGCGTTCACCAGGGAATGAACACTGAAGCTTTCTTT. Translating gives CSVHQGMNTEAFF.

This clonotype appeared many times. The rearrangement uses TRBV3-1 and TRBJ2-3, with a possible D match to TRBD2 (6 bases). Trimming removed 4 bases from V and 5 bases from J, with 16 bases in between. Germline lookup yields CDR1 LGHDT and CDR2 YNNKEL (reference sequence). This CDR3 comprises 15 residues. In DNA form, the CDR3 reads TGTGCCAGCAGCCCGGACTACACCGGGGGAGATACGCAGTATTTT. Translating gives CASSPDYTGGDTQYF.

This clonotype was detected a few times. V usage is TRBV2 and J usage is TRBJ1-5; 9 bases agree with TRBD1. Germline values: CDR1 SNHLY, CDR2 FYNNEI. V was pared by 3 bases and J by 4 bases, with 4 bases of the junction left unmatched. The CDR3 extends over 15 amino acids. The CDR3 sequence: CASSDLGQGNQPQHF. The CDR3 DNA reads TGTGCCAGCAGTGATCTTGGACAGGGGAATCAGCCCCAGCATTTT.

This clonotype has only a few counts. The genes are TRBV7-2 and TRBJ2-7, with D maybe TRBD1 (6 bases). Germline loops: CDR1 SGHTA, CDR2 FQGNSA. The CDR3 spans 14 residues. V was pared by 5 bases and J by 2 bases, with 13 bases between. CDR3: CASSRQGIPYEQYF. In DNA form, the CDR3 reads TGTGCCAGCAGCAGGCAGGGGATACCCTACGAGCAGTACTTC.

The gene calls are TRBV14 and TRBJ2-7, with TRBD1 matching over 9 bases. The CDR3 spans 14 residues. J was trimmed by 4 bases and V by 8 bases; bases with no gene match: 9. Germline values: CDR1 SGHDN, CDR2 FVKESK. CDR3 residues: CASGPGTGRYEQYF. The CDR3 bases are TGTGCCAGCGGCCCCGGGACAGGGAGGTACGAGCAGTACTTC.

Only one count was recorded for this clonotype. This chain connects TRBV11-2 to TRBJ1-2; no definite D call. Trimming stripped 6 bases from V and 4 bases from J, with 21 bases between. Germline V gene data show CDR1 as SGHAT and CDR2 as FQNNGV. CDR3 length: 16 amino acids. The CDR3 bases are TGTGCCAGCAGTCATACCTCCAGCTTGATCCCCTATGGCTACACCTTC. Translated, it gives CASSHTSSLIPYGYTF.

This clonotype occurred many times. The gene calls are TRBV20-1 and TRBJ1-5; 7 bases map to TRBD1. This CDR3 is 13 amino acids long. Looked up from germline, CDR1 is DFQATT and CDR2 is SNEGSKA (reference sequence). J gave up 3 bases and V 4 bases, and 3 bases lay outside the gene matches. CDR3 region: CSAKTGTNQPQHF. CDR3 in DNA: TGCAGTGCTAAGACAGGGACCAATCAGCCCCAGCATTTT.

The chain links TRBV3-1 to TRBJ2-1, with 13 nucleotides matching TRBD2. Trimming cost V 2 bases and J 9 bases; bases outside gene matches: 10. CDR3 length: 17 residues. Looked up from germline, CDR1 is LGHDT and CDR2 is YNNKEL (reference sequence). The DNA of the CDR3 is TGTGCCAGCAGCCAACCGGGACTAGCGGGGCTTTCTGGTGAGCAGTTCTTC. Amino acid sequence: CASSQPGLAGLSGEQFF.

This clonotype showed up many times. The V call is TRBV2, the J call TRBJ1-5; no reliable D call. V was shortened by 4 bases and J by 6 bases, with 4 bases between the two germline ends. The length of the CDR3 is 11 residues. Germline lookup yields CDR1 SNHLY and CDR2 FYNNEI. The CDR3 region is CASSVGQPQHF. The CDR3 DNA reads TGTGCCAGCAGTGTAGGTCAGCCCCAGCATTTT.

There are many counts of this clonotype. The chain joins TRBV10-3 to TRBJ1-1; tentative D call: TRBD1 (5 bases). Deletions cut 6 bases from V and 2 bases from J, with 10 bases between. CDR1 and CDR2 from the germline V gene are ENHRY and SYGVKD. The CDR3 is 13 amino acids. CDR3 region: CAIREQVNTEAFF. In DNA, the CDR3 is TGTGCCATCAGAGAACAGGTTAACACTGAAGCTTTCTTT.

This clonotype has a handful of counts. The V and J genes are TRBV5-1 and TRBJ1-2; 8 bases are shared with TRBD1. The CDR3 contains 16 residues. V was clipped by 2 bases and J by 5 bases; unmatched bases: 11. Germline assignment: CDR1 SGHRS and CDR2 YFSETQ. The DNA for the CDR3 is TGCGCCAGCAGCTTTAGACAGGGGCCGGATTCTTATGGCTACACCTTC. Translating it yields CASSFRQGPDSYGYTF.

This clonotype was counted ten times or more. V gene TRBV12-3 or TRBV12-4 combines with J gene TRBJ2-1, with 8 bases identical to TRBD2. The V segment lost 1 base and the J segment 4 bases; nucleotides outside the gene matches: 6. This CDR3 contains 16 residues. The CDR3 is CASSLGLALTYNEQFF. The CDR3, as DNA: TGTGCCAGCAGTTTAGGACTAGCGCTAACTTACAATGAGCAGTTCTTC.

In this sample, this clonotype turned up many times. V is TRBV4-3 and J is TRBJ2-3; TRBD1 aligns across 8 bases. Losses at the gene ends were 4 bases for V and 5 bases for J; bases not matched to a gene: 5. CDR1 LGHNA and CDR2 YSLEER come from the germline V gene. The CDR3 extends over 14 amino acids. CDR3 in amino acids: CASSLGQGGDTQYF. DNA for the CDR3: TGCGCCAGCAGCCTTGGACAGGGAGGAGATACGCAGTATTTT.